These T cell receptor beta chains were read from a single sample in a study of tumor and adjacent non-tumor tissue in lung cancer. TCRdb reprocessed the multiplex PCR reads with MiXCR, giving one entry per CDR3 protein. This table holds 60,000 to 85,000 distinct CDR3 sequences, roughly 77% found once. Sequenced material: distant non-tumor lung tissue. These TCRs come from a man in his fifties or sixties with non-small cell lung cancer. Each CDR3 is given with its conserved first and last residue. D genes are given only for firm matches. Clone size appears in some rows only: once, few, many, or a class for an expanded clone.

CDR3 length: 16
V gene: TRBV5-1
J gene: TRBJ1-1
clone size: .
D gene: .
CDR3 DNA: TGCGCCAGCAGCTTGAGTCAAGGCGGACTTACCACTGAAGTTTTCTTT
CDR3 protein: CASSLSQGGLTTEVFF

CDR3 length: 15
V gene: TRBV12-3/TRBV12-4
J gene: TRBJ2-1
clone size: .
D gene: .
CDR3 DNA: TGTGCCAGCAGTTTCCCTCAACGTTACCACAGTGAGCAGTTCTTC
CDR3 protein: CASSFPQRYHSEQFF

CDR3 length: 18
V gene: TRBV21-1
J gene: TRBJ2-3
clone size: .
D gene: .
CDR3 DNA: TGTGCCAGCAGCAGACCCCTTAGTAGTAGCGGTGTCACAGATACGCAGTATTTT
CDR3 protein: CASSRPLSSSGVTDTQYF

CDR3 length: 16
V gene: TRBV4-1
J gene: TRBJ2-1
clone size: few
D gene: TRBD2
CDR3 DNA: TGCGCCAGCGGCGACTTACTAGCGGGAGAGCCGGGTGAGCAGTTCTTC
CDR3 protein: CASGDLLAGEPGEQFF

CDR3 length: 11
V gene: TRBV6-5
J gene: TRBJ2-3
clone size: .
D gene: .
CDR3 DNA: TGTGTCAGCAGTGAGGCAGATACGCAGTATTTT
CDR3 protein: CVSSEADTQYF

CDR3 length: 14
V gene: TRBV5-6
J gene: TRBJ2-3
clone size: once
D gene: .
CDR3 DNA: TGTGCCAGCTTCGACGGGGGTCGCACAGATACGCAGCACTTT
CDR3 protein: CASFDGGRTDTQHF

CDR3 length: 15
V gene: TRBV6-1
J gene: TRBJ2-2
clone size: .
D gene: TRBD1
CDR3 DNA: TGTGCCAGCAGTGATCCAACAGGGGTCGCCGGGGAGCCGTCTTTT
CDR3 protein: CASSDPTGVAGEPSF

CDR3 length: 15
V gene: TRBV4-1
J gene: TRBJ2-4
clone size: .
D gene: .
CDR3 DNA: TGCGCCAGCATCCAAGAGTATGCGACAGGTAACATTCAGTACTTC
CDR3 protein: CASIQEYATGNIQYF

CDR3 length: 17
V gene: TRBV6-1
J gene: TRBJ2-3
clone size: once
D gene: .
CDR3 DNA: TGTGCCAGCTGGGGCGTGGGGGGACTGCAAGAGAGTCAGCCCCAGTATTTT
CDR3 protein: CASWGVGGLQESQPQYF

CDR3 length: 16
V gene: TRBV12-3/TRBV12-4
J gene: TRBJ2-6
clone size: .
D gene: .
CDR3 DNA: TGTGACACCTGGACGAAGCTGGTCTCTGGGGCCAACGTCCTGACTTTC
CDR3 protein: CDTWTKLVSGANVLTF

CDR3 length: 14
V gene: TRBV20-1
J gene: TRBJ2-7
clone size: once
D gene: .
CDR3 DNA: TGCAGTGCTAGAGATATCGTAGGGATGATAGCGCAGTACTTC
CDR3 protein: CSARDIVGMIAQYF

CDR3 length: 16
V gene: TRBV5-1
J gene: TRBJ2-1
clone size: .
D gene: TRBD2
CDR3 DNA: TGCGTCAGCAGCTTGTTGGCGGGAGGAGGTGGCAATGAGCAGCTCTTC
CDR3 protein: CVSSLLAGGGGNEQLF

CDR3 length: 19
V gene: TRBV10-3
J gene: TRBJ2-1
clone size: many
D gene: TRBD2
CDR3 DNA: TGTGCCATCAGTGAGTCGATAGCGGGAGGGCCCTTAGTCTACAATGAGCAGTTCTTC
CDR3 protein: CAISESIAGGPLVYNEQFF

CDR3 length: 15
V gene: TRBV2
J gene: TRBJ2-2
clone size: .
D gene: .
CDR3 DNA: TGTCCCGGCAGTCTACAGGGATTTTACACCGGGGAGCTGTTTTTT
CDR3 protein: CPGSLQGFYTGELFF

CDR3 length: 15
V gene: TRBV24-1
J gene: TRBJ2-2
clone size: .
D gene: .
CDR3 DNA: TGTGTCACCAGTGATTCTTCCCGTGACACCGGGGAGCTGTTTTTT
CDR3 protein: CVTSDSSRDTGELFF

CDR3 length: 15
V gene: TRBV7-9
J gene: TRBJ2-7
clone size: many
D gene: TRBD2
CDR3 DNA: TGTGCCAGCAGTCAATTAGCGGGAGGGGGCTACGAGCAGTACTTC
CDR3 protein: CASSQLAGGGYEQYF

CDR3 length: 14
V gene: TRBV20-1
J gene: TRBJ2-1
clone size: many
D gene: TRBD1
CDR3 DNA: TGCAGTGCTAGTGACAGGGAAGGTAACAATGAGCAGTTCTTC
CDR3 protein: CSASDREGNNEQFF

CDR3 length: 11
V gene: TRBV6-5
J gene: TRBJ2-5
clone size: .
D gene: .
CDR3 DNA: TGTACCAACAGTTACGGAAAGACCCAGTACTTC
CDR3 protein: CTNSYGKTQYF

CDR3 length: 16
V gene: TRBV4-1
J gene: TRBJ2-3
clone size: .
D gene: TRBD1
CDR3 DNA: TGCGCCAGCAGCCAAGGGACAGGGGACATATCACATACGCAGTATTTT
CDR3 protein: CASSQGTGDISHTQYF